A single sample gave rise to the 14 T cell receptor beta chains below, sequenced in a study of neurological immune-mediated disorders (dated by TCRdb to about 2019). Taken with the paper, the label for time point translates to: longitudinal time-point 3. Libraries came from 5' RACE. Sequenced using an Illumina HiSeq 2500. TCRdb ran its own pipeline on the public reads, namely fastp trimming at Q25 and MiXCR clone calling, and kept in-frame beta chains. Rows with a matching CDR3 protein are joined into one entry that keeps the most common DNA and genes. Within this sample are 45,000 to 65,000 distinct CDR3 sequences, with 7% to 10% of them counted one time only. Clones ranked in the top ten supply under 2% of the sample. Specimen: PBMCs. The receptor source for this set is a woman aged 40-49 years in good health.

On this clonotype: A much larger clone differs from this one at a single base, so this may be a read error. The chain couples TRBV7-8 to TRBJ1-1, with TRBD1 as a possible D gene (5 bases). V lost 6 bases and J 13 bases, leaving 24 bases between the germline ends. The CDR3 is 14 residues long. Germline values: CDR1 SGHVS, CDR2 FQNEAQ. The CDR3 nucleotides are TGTGCCAGCAGGTTGGACACAAGGACCCCAGGTGTTTTCTTT. It yields the protein CASRLDTRTPGVFF.

This clonotype was seen repeatedly, ten times or more. The chain couples TRBV12-3 or TRBV12-4 to TRBJ1-1; weak D call: TRBD1 (5 bases). CDR3 length: 15 amino acids. Trimming pared 5 bases from V and 1 base from J, leaving 14 bases between. The CDR3 region has the DNA TGTGCCAGCAGTCCGGGACCAGCTACGAACACTGAAGCTTTCTTT. It is translated as CASSPGPATNTEAFF.

Ten or more counts support this clonotype. The rearrangement links TRBV5-1 to TRBJ2-3; 9 bases match TRBD1. Germline CDR1 reads SGHRS; CDR2 reads YFSETQ. V lost 4 bases, J lost 2 bases, and 8 bases stayed unmatched. The CDR3 spans 16 residues. The CDR3 is CASSGGQGYPTDTQYF. The CDR3 nucleotides read TGCGCCAGCAGCGGGGGACAGGGATACCCCACAGATACGCAGTATTTT.

This clonotype was seen ten or more times. The chain employs TRBV6-5 and TRBJ2-7, with 7 bases fitting TRBD1. Germline V gene lookup returns CDR1 MNHEY and CDR2 SVGAGI. V trimming: 8 bases; J trimming: 3 bases; junction bases outside the gene matches: 7. The CDR3 length is 13 residues. The CDR3 here is CASHRGPNYEQYF. In nucleotides, the CDR3 is TGTGCCAGCCACAGGGGCCCCAACTACGAGCAGTACTTC.

Many counts were recorded for this clonotype. V usage is TRBV7-8 and J usage is TRBJ2-2, with D hard to call. The CDR3 covers 14 residues. Per the germline V gene, CDR1 is SGHVS and CDR2 is FQNEAQ. V lost 5 bases and J lost 3, with 10 bases in between. The CDR3 nucleotides are TGTGCCAGCAGCGAAGGTGTCTACACCGGGGAGCTGTTTTTT. Its protein is CASSEGVYTGELFF.

Many counts were recorded for this clonotype. The DNA for the CDR3 is TGTGCCAGCACCTTACGAGGGACAGGGGCGGCCCACAATGAGCAGTTCTTC. It codes for CASTLRGTGAAHNEQFF. The rearrangement links TRBV6-2 or TRBV6-3 to TRBJ2-1, with 10 bases lining up with TRBD1. The germline V gene encodes CDR1 MNHEY and CDR2 SVGEGT. This CDR3 comprises 17 residues. V lost 7 bases to trimming and J lost 5 bases; unmatched junction nucleotides: 14.

The table lists this clonotype with many counts. J is TRBJ1-1 and V is TRBV3-1, with D uncertain. Per the germline V gene, CDR1 is LGHDT and CDR2 is YNNKEL (reference sequence). The CDR3 has 12 residues. Trimming took 0 bases from V and 9 from J, leaving 8 bases between them. In DNA form, the CDR3 reads TGTGCCAGCAGCCAAGAGAACTCGAAAGCTTTCTTT. Its protein product is CASSQENSKAFF.

This clonotype has a count of ten or more. The chain combines TRBV5-6 with TRBJ1-6; 7 bases agree with TRBD1. Germline V gene lookup returns CDR1 SGHDT and CDR2 YYEEEE. The CDR3 runs to 14 residues. V shed 3 bases, J shed 9 bases, and the junction held 6 bases outside the gene matches. CDR3 region: CASSYGTDGSPLHF. CDR3 sequence (DNA): TGTGCCAGCAGCTATGGGACAGACGGTTCACCCCTCCACTTT.

As regards this clonotype: This could be a read error, since a much larger clone is one nucleotide away. The V gene is TRBV6-5, the J gene TRBJ1-6, with D uncertain. V lost 8 bases and J 11 bases, leaving 10 bases between the germline ends. Germline CDR1 MNHEY, CDR2 SVGAGI. CDR3 length: 11 amino acids. Here the CDR3 reads CASGPWAPLHF. The CDR3 bases are TGTGCCAGCGGTCCGTGGGCACCCCTCCACTTT.

In this sample, this clonotype turned up many times. The rearrangement links TRBV4-1 to TRBJ1-5, with 9 bases identical to TRBD1. CDR1 and CDR2 from the germline V gene are MGHRA and YSYEKL. V lost 2 bases to trimming and J lost 5 bases; unmatched junction nucleotides: 4. CDR3 size: 15 residues. The CDR3 reads CASSQPRDRDQPQHF. The DNA for the CDR3 is TGCGCCAGCAGCCAACCCCGGGACAGGGATCAGCCCCAGCATTTT.

The table lists this clonotype with many counts. CDR3 DNA sequence: TGTGCCATCGAAGTCTGGGGCATCTCCTACGAGCAGTACTTC. This sequence encodes CAIEVWGISYEQYF. The rearrangement joins TRBV3-1 to TRBJ2-7, with TRBD1 as a possible D gene (5 bases). CDR3 length: 14 amino acids. V was shortened by 10 bases and J by 0 bases, with 16 bases between the two germline ends. CDR1 is LGHDT and CDR2 is YNNKEL in the germline V gene (reference sequence).

This clonotype was recorded at least ten times. The V call is TRBV6-2 or TRBV6-3, the J call TRBJ2-1; D unresolved. CDR1 is MNHEY and CDR2 is SVGEGT in the germline V gene. The CDR3 is 13 residues long. V dropped 2 bases and J dropped 1 base, with 3 bases sitting between them. DNA of the CDR3: TGTGCCAGCAGTTACGCTTCCTACAATGAGCAGTTCTTC. This codes for CASSYASYNEQFF.

This sequence joins TRBV3-1 and TRBJ2-3; TRBD2 is a possible D gene (5 bases). The germline gives CDR1 LGHDT, CDR2 YNNKEL (reference sequence). The CDR3 covers 16 residues. V was cut by 8 bases and J by 1 base, with 19 bases left in between. CDR3 DNA sequence: TGTGCCAGCGGATACCAACGGGGATGGGGCACAGATACGCAGTATTTT. Its protein product is CASGYQRGWGTDTQYF.

The rearrangement joins TRBV12-3 or TRBV12-4 to TRBJ1-2; D unresolved. V was cut by 7 bases and J by 4 bases, with 10 bases left in between. The CDR3 runs 12 residues. For the CDR3, the DNA is TGTGCCAGCACGACGGAGTTCTATGGCTACACCTTC. Its protein is CASTTEFYGYTF.